This entry lists 10 T cell receptor beta chains sequenced from one sample in a study of technical replicates of blood from a handful of donors. The protocol was immunoSEQ multiplex PCR, while the TCRdb copy is restricted to in-frame clones and leaves out a portion. Found here are 65,000 to 95,000 clones, 90% to 95% of them singletons; the top ten hold approximately 0.3%. Sequenced sample: T cells isolated from PBMCs. These receptors all come from a human donor in good health.

The J gene is TRBJ2-7, the V gene TRBV28; maybe TRBD2 (6 bases). Germline V gene data show CDR1 as MDHEN and CDR2 as SYDVKM. The CDR3 runs 15 residues. V was trimmed by 7 bases and J by 3 bases, leaving 19 bases between them. CDR3 nucleotide sequence: TGTGCCAGCAATACCGGGACTCCTTGGCGCTACGAGCAGTACTTC. Translation gives CASNTGTPWRYEQYF.

This sequence joins TRBV4-1 and TRBJ2-7; possible D gene TRBD1, 6 bases. The length of the CDR3 is 15 residues. V lost 2 bases and J 4 bases, leaving 15 bases between the germline ends. Germline V CDR1 and CDR2: MGHRA, YSYEKL. CDR3 DNA sequence: TGCGCCAGCAGCCAAAACCTTGGGGGCGGTTACGAGCAGTACTTC. Protein: CASSQNLGGGYEQYF.

The chain recombines TRBV5-1 with TRBJ2-4, with TRBD2 identical over 7 bases. From germline, CDR1 is SGHRS and CDR2 YFSETQ. The CDR3 has 16 residues. V was clipped by 0 bases and J by 9 bases; unmatched bases: 12. The CDR3 nucleotides read TGCGCCAGCAGCTTGGGGAGCGGGGCCGGGATTGGCATTCAGTACTTC. Protein: CASSLGSGAGIGIQYF.

V is TRBV29-1 and J is TRBJ1-2; D not resolved. Germline loops: CDR1 SQVTM, CDR2 ANQGSEA. The CDR3 has 14 residues. V dropped 2 bases and J dropped 1 base, with 11 bases sitting between them. The CDR3 reads CSVEKDSFNYGYTF. The CDR3 DNA reads as TGCAGCGTTGAAAAAGACTCTTTTAACTATGGCTACACCTTC.

The chain couples TRBV2 to TRBJ2-5, with TRBD2 matching 11 bases. The V segment lost 8 bases and the J segment 7 bases; nucleotides outside the gene matches: 15. This CDR3 region has 16 residues. Germline CDR1 SNHLY, CDR2 FYNNEI. Here the CDR3 reads CASRGRLAGGLGTQYF. CDR3 DNA: TGTGCCAGCCGAGGGCGGCTAGCGGGGGGCCTTGGGACCCAGTACTTC.

V and J are TRBV7-9 and TRBJ2-3; 9 positions match TRBD2. Germline trimming cut 5 bases from V and 3 bases from J; bases unmatched to any gene: 6. The germline gives CDR1 SEHNR, CDR2 FQNEAQ (reference sequence). This CDR3 contains 15 residues. The CDR3 here is CASSGRLAETDTQYF. In DNA, the CDR3 is TGTGCCAGCAGCGGCAGACTAGCGGAAACAGATACGCAGTATTTT.

This clone appeared once. The chain couples TRBV20-1 to TRBJ2-7; maybe TRBD2 (5 bases). The CDR3 has 11 amino acids. V dropped 4 bases and J dropped 3 bases, with 7 bases sitting between them. CDR1 is DFQATT and CDR2 is SNEGSKA in the germline V gene (reference sequence). For the CDR3, the DNA is TGCAGTGCTAACCGGGACTACGAGCAGTACTTC. It is translated as CSANRDYEQYF.

The chain recombines TRBV29-1 with TRBJ2-7; tentatively, D is TRBD2 (6 bases). V dropped 6 bases and J dropped 5 bases, with 14 bases sitting between them. This CDR3 comprises 12 residues. The germline CDR1 and CDR2 sequences are SQVTM and ANQGSEA. The CDR3 DNA is TGCAGCGTGGGCGGGAATTGGGACGAGCAGTACTTC. The encoded protein is CSVGGNWDEQYF.

The chain has TRBV2 and TRBJ2-1, with TRBD2 matching 7 bases. The V gene end was trimmed by 4 bases and the J gene end by 8 bases; junction bases not matched to a gene: 17. Germline loops: CDR1 SNHLY, CDR2 FYNNEI. CDR3 length equals 17 residues. The CDR3 DNA follows: TGTGCCAGCAGTGGAGGTGGGACTAACTTACTTGTTCATGAGCAGTTCTTC. Its protein is CASSGGGTNLLVHEQFF.

This clone occurred once. This chain links TRBV11-3 with TRBJ2-3; 11 nucleotides match TRBD1. Germline V CDR1 and CDR2: SGHNT, YENEEA. The CDR3 contains 16 residues. Trimming cost V 5 bases and J 2 bases; bases outside gene matches: 6. The DNA for the CDR3 is TGTGCCAGCAGCATCGGGACAGGGGGGGTCACAGATACGCAGTATTTT. As protein: CASSIGTGGVTDTQYF. Drawing the rest from reference TRBV11-3 and TRBJ2-3, the complete variable domain is EAGVVQSPRYKIIEKKQPVAFWCNPISGHNTLYWYLQNLGQGPELLIRYENEEAVDDSQLPKDRFSAERLKGVDSTLKIQPAELGDSAVYLCASSIGTGGVTDTQYFGPGTRLTVL.